A selection of T cell receptor beta chains follows, all from one sample in a study of beta chain features in type 1 diabetes. Measured with immunoSEQ multiplex PCR; TCRdb has only the in-frame clones, and not every one. Among more than 300,000 clones, less than 15% were seen once, and the ten largest hold 0.019%. Sequenced material: naive CD4+ T cells from blood. The receptor set was obtained from a young woman in good health. The CDR3 runs from the conserved cysteine through the conserved F or W. The D gene is left open where the match is weak. Where a row states a size, it is once, few, many or the class of an expanded clone; other rows omit it.

j_gene	d_gene	abundance	v_gene	CDR3nt	CDR3aa
TRBJ1-2	TRBD1	few	TRBV6-1	TGTGCCAGCAGCAGGACAGGGGGGAACTATGGCTACACCTTC	CASSRTGGNYGYTF
TRBJ2-2	TRBD2	few	TRBV5-1	TGCGCCAGCAGCCACCGACTAGCGGGGGAGAACACCGGGGAGCTGTTTTTT	CASSHRLAGENTGELFF
TRBJ1-1	NA	NA	TRBV10-3	TGTGCCATCAGACAGGGATTGAACACTGAAGCTTTCTTT	CAIRQGLNTEAFF
TRBJ2-5	TRBD1	NA	TRBV27	TGTGCCAGCAGAACGTTGACAGGGGGCCAAGAGACCCAGTACTTC	CASRTLTGGQETQYF
TRBJ2-7	NA	NA	TRBV18	TGTGCCAGCTCAGACACCTACGAGCAGTACTTC	CASSDTYEQYF
TRBJ1-1	NA	few	TRBV11-2	TGTGCCAGCAGCTTTAGCGCCACTGAAGCTTTCTTT	CASSFSATEAFF
TRBJ2-7	NA	few	TRBV11-1	TGTGCCAGCAGCACTGCCTACGAGCAGTACTTC	CASSTAYEQYF
TRBJ2-3	TRBD2	few	TRBV9	TGTGCCAGCAGCGTAGTCGGTAGCGGGAGTTTCGGGGCAGATACGCAGTATTTT	CASSVVGSGSFGADTQYF
TRBJ2-1	NA	NA	TRBV4-2	TGTGCCAGCAGCCAAGGTAGCGGCCCCTTCAATGAGCAGTTCTTC	CASSQGSGPFNEQFF
TRBJ2-2	NA	NA	TRBV23-1	TGCGCCAGCAGTCTAGAGGGCAGCATTTCCACTTCGAACACCGGGGAGCTGTTTTTT	CASSLEGSISTSNTGELFF
TRBJ1-1	TRBD1	NA	TRBV7-9	TGTGCCAGCACCGGGACAGGGGCCCTTGAGAACACTGAAGCTTTCTTT	CASTGTGALENTEAFF
TRBJ2-3	NA	few	TRBV6-6	TGTGCCAGCAGTTCCCCTACATCCGGGACGCAGTATTTT	CASSSPTSGTQYF
TRBJ1-2	NA	NA	TRBV30	TGTGCCTGGAGTGTTGGGAGAGGGGAGGATGGCTACACCTTC	CAWSVGRGEDGYTF
TRBJ1-5	TRBD1	NA	TRBV6-5	TGTGCCAGCAGTCTGGACAGGAGCAATCAGCCCCAGCATTTT	CASSLDRSNQPQHF
TRBJ2-1	TRBD2	few	TRBV30	TGTGCCTGGAGTCCAAACACCGGGACTACCCCGAGCTCCTACAATGAGCAGTTCTTC	CAWSPNTGTTPSSYNEQFF
TRBJ2-1	TRBD2	NA	TRBV19	TGTGCCAGTATTAACCTAGCGGGCGGAGCCTACAATGAGCAGTTCTTC	CASINLAGGAYNEQFF